The sequence of this T cell receptor (beta chain) was determined in a study of T cells expressing NK-cell markers. As for the study in general: The authors derived TCR beta repertoires from sorted CD3+CD56+NKG2C+, CD3+CD56+NKG2C- and CD3+CD56-NKG2C+ T cells. Eight donors were sequenced, of whom seven were HCMV-seropositive, while the remaining one was HCMV-seronegative.

Study conclusions and caveats: Leadership of the CD3+CD56-NKG2C+ fraction also belonged to these clonotypes in a handful of donors.

As to this clonotype: Its specificity is unknown.

Per the germline V gene, CDR1 is SGHDN and CDR2 is FVKESK. This CDR3 is built from 15 residues. UMIs were included in TCR beta cDNA generated by 5'RACE template switching. TCRdb re-called the 5' RACE reads; one entry per CDR3 protein, DNA not given. The sample is made up of roughly 380,000 distinct CDR3 sequences, and the top ten hold about 5.2% of it. Sample: blood T cells: a sorted CD56 or NKG2C T cell subset, CD4+ or CD8+ T cells, or bulk PBMC T cells (not recorded which). The chain carries TRBV14 and TRBJ2-7; absent DNA, TCRdb's TRBD1 call cannot be checked. This clonotype was obtained from a man aged 18-70 years in good health. The CDR3 here is CASSYNPGPSYEQYF.